The T cell receptor beta chain under discussion was sequenced for a study of CD8 T cells in ankylosing spondylitis. Notes on the study in general: What seemed typical of ankylosing spondylitis blood was a TCR beta motif built from eight highly homologous variants. Disease-linked clones bore a CD8+ phenotype and were relatively rare in peripheral blood.

This CDR3 contains 15 residues. The V and J ends lost 2 bases and 4 bases respectively, with 11 bases between them. Germline loops: CDR1 SEHNR, CDR2 FQNEAQ (reference sequence). Preparation of TCR beta libraries was done by quantitative 5'-RACE with molecular barcodes. TCRdb used MiXCR to reprocess the 5' RACE reads, holding one entry per CDR3 protein. The table has about 140,000 distinct CDR3 sequences, 7% to 10% seen once; the top ten hold more than 7%. This clonotype was seen at least ten times. Its target is unknown. Sequenced input: synovial fluid, either unsorted or a sorted T cell fraction (not recorded which). This TCR was sampled from a male donor with ankylosing spondylitis. This chain joins TRBV7-9 and TRBJ2-2; perhaps TRBD1 as D (5 bases). The CDR3 spells CASSLTQAGTGELFF. CDR3 nucleotide sequence: TGTGCCAGCAGCTTAACACAGGCCGGCACCGGGGAGCTGTTTTTT.